This T cell receptor beta chain was documented in a study of T cells expressing NK-cell markers. Study details: One of the eight sequenced donors was seronegative, whereas the other seven were HCMV-seropositive. Study findings and constraints: The HCMV specificity of the expanded NKG2C+ T cell clones stayed unresolved.

Reprocessing the 5' RACE reads, TCRdb reports a single entry for every CDR3 protein and omits DNA. This sample lists 150,000 to 180,000 distinct CDR3 sequences; its ten largest clones have about 39%. Concerning this clonotype: What it binds is not known.

CDR3 length: 14 amino acids. The clonotype originates from a woman aged 50 to 60 in good health. The sample consisted of blood T cells: a sorted CD56 or NKG2C T cell subset, CD4+ or CD8+ T cells, or bulk PBMC T cells (not recorded which). V usage is TRBV12-3 or TRBV12-4 and J usage is TRBJ2-4; TCRdb designates TRBD2, a call that cannot be tested without DNA. CDR3 region: CASSLAGGRNIQYF.